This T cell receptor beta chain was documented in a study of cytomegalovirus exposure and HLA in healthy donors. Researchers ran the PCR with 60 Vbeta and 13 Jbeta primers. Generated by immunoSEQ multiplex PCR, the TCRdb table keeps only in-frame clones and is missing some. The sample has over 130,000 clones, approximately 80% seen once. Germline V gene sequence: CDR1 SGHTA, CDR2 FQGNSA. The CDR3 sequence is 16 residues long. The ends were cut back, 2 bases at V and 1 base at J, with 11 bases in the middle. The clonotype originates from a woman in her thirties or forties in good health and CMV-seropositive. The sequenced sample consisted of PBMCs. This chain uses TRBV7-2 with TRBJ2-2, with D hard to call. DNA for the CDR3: TGTGCCAGCAGCTTATGGGTGACTGAGAACACCGGGGAGCTGTTTTTT. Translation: CASSLWVTENTGELFF.